Sequencing of this T cell receptor beta chain was carried out in a study of cytomegalovirus exposure and HLA in healthy donors. Trimming cost V 7 bases and J 6 bases; bases outside gene matches: 6. In germline, CDR1 is SNHLY, CDR2 FYNNEI. CDR3 length: 14 residues. Profiling relied on immunoSEQ multiplex PCR, and the TCRdb table lists in-frame clones only, not all of them. Among approximately 300,000 clones listed, 86% were seen once. The sequenced material came from PBMCs. This chain uses TRBV2 with TRBJ2-2; TRBD2 matches 9 bases. The TCR originated in a woman younger than 35 in good health and CMV-seronegative. CDR3 protein: CASTEREESGELFF. The CDR3 coding sequence is TGTGCCAGCACTGAGCGGGAGGAGTCCGGGGAGCTGTTTTTT.